The 32 T cell receptor beta chains listed next were all sequenced from one sample in a study of vaccination and CD4 T cells after COVID-19. What these receptors recognize is not known. Oncomine TCR Beta short-read sequencing was applied to DNA from cultured CD4+ T cells. One entry per CDR3 protein, called by TCRdb with MiXCR from the PCR reads. Seen here are more than 20,000 distinct CDR3 sequences, around 50% observed once, and the top ten hold approximately 28%. As to treatment: roughly 10-day PBMC culture with coronavirus spike peptide pools or control peptides (ViraFEST assay). Sequenced material: CD4+ T cells from blood, cultured in vitro, taken before SARS-CoV-2 vaccination. These receptors all come from a human donor who received a COVID-19 vaccine.

The CDR3 nucleotides read TGTGCCAGCAGCGTGGAACCGGGGGAGCTGTTTTTT. Encoded protein: CASSVEPGELFF. The genes are TRBV9 and TRBJ2-2; D unclear. Germline V gene data show CDR1 as SGDLS and CDR2 as YYNGEE. The CDR3 runs 12 residues. V lost 2 bases to trimming and J lost 8 bases, with 7 bases between them.

The CDR3: CSASLAGGRPEQFF. In DNA, the CDR3 is TGCAGTGCTAGTTTAGCGGGGGGCCGTCCTGAGCAGTTCTTC. This chain links TRBV20-1 with TRBJ2-1; TRBD2 agrees at 10 bases. CDR1 and CDR2 (germline): DFQATT, SNEGSKA (reference sequence). The CDR3 covers 14 residues. V trimming: 3 bases; J trimming: 9 bases; junction bases outside the gene matches: 8.

V gene TRBV20-1 combines with J gene TRBJ1-1; unclear D gene. V lost 3 bases and J lost 7, with 9 bases in between. Germline V lookup: CDR1 DFQATT, CDR2 SNEGSKA (reference sequence). CDR3 length: 11 residues. CDR3 loop: CSASLGLEAFF. The CDR3 region has the DNA TGCAGTGCTAGTCTTGGACTTGAAGCTTTCTTT.

The table lists this clonotype with a few counts. The V call is TRBV12-5, the J call TRBJ2-7, with D possibly being TRBD1 or TRBD2 (5 bases each). V dropped 3 bases and J dropped 7 bases, with 28 bases sitting between them. CDR1 is LGHNT and CDR2 is FRNRAP in the germline V gene. The length of the CDR3 is 18 residues. The CDR3 sequence: CASGFPGISRDRRGEQYF. The CDR3 coding sequence is TGTGCTAGTGGTTTCCCTGGTATTTCAAGGGACCGACGGGGAGAGCAGTACTTC.

This clonotype was counted only a few times. This sequence joins TRBV21-1 and TRBJ1-2; the table calls TRBD1, which could not be checked here. TRBV21-1 is a documented pseudogene. The length of the CDR3 is 16 residues. In DNA, the CDR3 is TGTGCCAGCAGCGAGGACCTTCGGGACAGGGGCTGTGGCTACACCTTC. Amino acids: CASSEDLRDRGCGYTF.

The chain carries TRBV5-1 and TRBJ1-1; D remains ambiguous. Germline CDR1 SGHRS, CDR2 YFSETQ. V was pared by 0 bases and J by 1 base, with 7 bases between. CDR3 length equals 14 residues. The CDR3 coding sequence is TGCGCCAGCAGCTTGGACAAAAAGAACACTGAAGCTTTCTTT. The encoded protein is CASSLDKKNTEAFF.

V is TRBV6-1 and J is TRBJ2-3; the match to TRBD2 covers 10 bases. This CDR3 has 15 amino acids. The V gene's germline CDR1 is MNHNS and CDR2 SASEGT. The trim removed 4 bases at V and 4 bases at J, leaving 5 bases unmatched. The chain's CDR3 is CASSGAGGPSDTQYF. The DNA of the CDR3 is TGTGCCAGCAGTGGAGCGGGGGGGCCATCAGATACGCAGTATTTT.

This clonotype was found a few times. The CDR3 region is CASSTGTGGNQPQHF. In DNA form, the CDR3 reads TGTGCCAGTAGTACCGGGACAGGGGGTAATCAGCCCCAGCATTTT. The chain recombines TRBV19 with TRBJ1-5; 11 bases are shared with TRBD1. CDR3 length: 15 residues. With 4 bases clipped from V and 4 bases from J, the junction kept 3 bases outside the gene matches. Looked up from germline, CDR1 is LNHDA and CDR2 is SQIVND (reference sequence).

This clonotype appeared a single time. This chain uses TRBV19 with TRBJ2-6, with TRBD1 matching 10 bases. This CDR3 spans 19 amino acids. V shed 5 bases and J 0 bases; nucleotides not matched to a gene: 10. The germline V gene has CDR1 LNHDA and CDR2 SQIVND (reference sequence). The CDR3 coding sequence is TGTGCCAGTAGTGACTCCGGACAGGGGGACCCCTCTGGGGCCAACGTCCTGACTTTC. Protein product: CASSDSGQGDPSGANVLTF.

The V gene is TRBV27, the J gene TRBJ2-1; D gene ambiguous. The CDR3 loop spans 14 amino acids. Trimming removed 5 bases at V and 4 bases at J, with 12 bases between. The germline gives CDR1 MNHEY, CDR2 SMNVEV (reference sequence). CDR3 amino acids: CASSLSPPYNEQFF. The DNA for the CDR3 is TGTGCCAGCAGTCTGAGCCCCCCATACAATGAGCAGTTCTTC.

This clonotype was detected a few times. V usage is TRBV12-3 or TRBV12-4 and J usage is TRBJ1-2; 9 positions agree with TRBD1. V gave up 6 bases and J gave up 4 bases; unmatched junction bases: 9. The CDR3 extends over 15 amino acids. The CDR3 here is CASRSAGTGSYGYTF. The DNA for the CDR3 is TGTGCCAGCAGATCGGCAGGGACAGGGTCCTATGGCTACACCTTC.

A few counts support this clonotype. The V and J genes are TRBV19 and TRBJ2-5; D is ambiguous. The CDR3 has 15 residues. Germline CDR1 and CDR2: LNHDA and SQIVND (reference sequence). Trimming shortened V by 0 bases and J by 2 bases, and 10 bases separated the two germline ends. Written as DNA, the CDR3 is TGTGCCAGTAGTATAGAAGATGCACGACAAGAGACCCAGTACTTC. Translation gives CASSIEDARQETQYF.

V usage is TRBV5-1 and J usage is TRBJ2-5; D is uncertain. The CDR3 has 14 residues. Trimming cost V 0 bases and J 5 bases, with 11 bases left between them. CDR1 and CDR2 (germline): SGHRS, YFSETQ. The CDR3 is CASSLDSAGETQYF. The CDR3 coding sequence is TGCGCCAGCAGCTTGGATTCGGCCGGGGAGACCCAGTACTTC.

The chain has TRBV20-1 and TRBJ1-5; TRBD1 might be the D (5 bases). CDR3 length: 13 amino acids. Germline V CDR1 and CDR2: DFQATT, SNEGSKA (reference sequence). The V and J ends lost 6 bases and 5 bases respectively, with 14 bases between them. This CDR3 reads CSARDALHQPQHF. The CDR3 DNA reads TGCAGTGCCAGGGACGCCCTCCATCAGCCCCAGCATTTT.

The rearrangement links TRBV6-1 to TRBJ2-1, with TRBD2 as a possible D gene (6 bases). Germline V lookup: CDR1 MNHNS, CDR2 SASEGT. The ends were cut back, 6 bases at V and 2 bases at J, with 11 bases in the middle. The CDR3 has 14 amino acids. DNA for the CDR3: TGTGCCAGCAGGCGACTAGAGCCCTACAATGAGCAGTTCTTC. Translation gives CASRRLEPYNEQFF.

This chain connects TRBV10-3 to TRBJ1-2, with a weak D call TRBD1 (5 bases). Germline lookup yields CDR1 ENHRY and CDR2 SYGVKD. Trimming cost V 3 bases and J 0 bases, with 11 bases left between them. The length of the CDR3 is 15 residues. CDR3 sequence: CAISDAGRANYGYTF. CDR3 DNA sequence: TGTGCCATCAGTGATGCAGGGCGGGCTAACTATGGCTACACCTTC.

This clonotype was counted between two and nine times. The chain employs TRBV25-1 and TRBJ1-1; D is perhaps TRBD1 (5 bases). The CDR3 covers 13 residues. V was cut by 8 bases and J by 1 base, with 11 bases left in between. Germline V gene data show CDR1 as MGHDK and CDR2 as SYGVNS. CDR3 loop: CASSREGNTEAFF. The CDR3 DNA reads TGTGCCAGCTCCAGGGAGGGGAACACTGAAGCTTTCTTT.

This clonotype was picked up a small number of times. The chain has TRBV24-1 and TRBJ1-5; 7 bases line up with TRBD1. Losses at the gene ends were 9 bases for V and 5 bases for J; bases not matched to a gene: 6. Looked up from germline, CDR1 is KGHDR and CDR2 is SFDVKD. The length of the CDR3 is 13 residues. For the CDR3, the DNA is TGTGCCACCTCCGGGACAGCTTATCAGCCCCAGCATTTT. Translation gives CATSGTAYQPQHF.

The chain joins TRBV7-9 to TRBJ2-3; 10 bases map to TRBD2. The CDR3 has 16 residues. V was clipped by 5 bases and J by 4 bases; unmatched bases: 9. Germline V gene sequence: CDR1 SEHNR, CDR2 FQNEAQ (reference sequence). CDR3 in amino acids: CASSVPAGGPSDTQYF. CDR3 in DNA: TGTGCCAGCAGCGTACCAGCGGGGGGGCCATCAGATACGCAGTATTTT.

The chain carries TRBV5-1 and TRBJ1-1; 7 bases map to TRBD1. Trimming cost V 0 bases and J 5 bases; bases outside gene matches: 4. Per germline, CDR1 SGHRS and CDR2 YFSETQ. The CDR3 length is 14 residues. The CDR3: CASSLAQGVTEAFF. The DNA for the CDR3 is TGCGCCAGCAGCTTGGCCCAGGGGGTGACTGAAGCTTTCTTT.

In this sample, this clonotype turned up a few times. J is TRBJ1-2 and V is TRBV15; D is ambiguous. V shed 2 bases and J shed 0 bases, with 13 bases lying between them. Germline CDR1 is LNHNV and CDR2 is YYDKDF (reference sequence). CDR3 length: 16 amino acids. CDR3 region: CATSRWSSAANYGYTF. Here the CDR3 DNA reads TGTGCCACCAGCAGATGGAGTTCTGCCGCTAACTATGGCTACACCTTC.

This clonotype is large (0.1 to 1%) by share. The chain carries TRBV10-3 and TRBJ1-2; 7 bases line up with TRBD1. With V trimmed by 2 bases and J by 1 base, 10 bases remained unmatched. The CDR3 totals 17 residues. In germline, CDR1 is ENHRY, CDR2 SYGVKD. The CDR3 DNA reads as TGTGCCATCAGTGAGGTGAGGGGGCTTAATCGTAACTATGGCTACACCTTC. It is translated as CAISEVRGLNRNYGYTF.

Written as DNA, the CDR3 is TGTGCCAGCAGTGACGGGGGGCAGGGGGAAGTTAACTATGGCTACACCTTC. Amino acid sequence: CASSDGGQGEVNYGYTF. The chain recombines TRBV2 with TRBJ1-2, with 7 bases that match TRBD1. Looked up from germline, CDR1 is SNHLY and CDR2 is FYNNEI. The trim removed 3 bases at V and 1 base at J, leaving 11 bases unmatched. The CDR3 loop spans 17 amino acids.

This rearrangement joins TRBV2 to TRBJ2-3; 7 nucleotides match TRBD2. Trimming took 4 bases from V and 5 from J; bases not matched to a gene: 0. Germline assignment: CDR1 SNHLY and CDR2 FYNNEI. The CDR3 extends over 12 amino acids. CDR3 region: CASSGGGDTQYF. The CDR3 DNA reads as TGTGCCAGCAGTGGGGGGGGAGATACGCAGTATTTT.

The rearrangement joins TRBV9 to TRBJ1-2; D unresolved. Trimming cost V 4 bases and J 6 bases, with 7 bases left between them. There are 11 residues in the CDR3. Germline lookup yields CDR1 SGDLS and CDR2 YYNGEE. DNA for the CDR3: TGTGCCAGCAGCCGGGCAAATGGCTACACCTTC. This translates into CASSRANGYTF.

This clonotype was detected a few times. J is TRBJ2-1 and V is TRBV5-1; D call uncertain. V was pared by 1 base and J by 2 bases, with 16 bases between. This CDR3 comprises 17 residues. Germline V gives CDR1 SGHRS, CDR2 YFSETQ. Written as DNA, the CDR3 is TGCGCCAGCAGCTTGACCTCAGAGTTTTCCGCCTACAATGAGCAGTTCTTC. This encodes CASSLTSEFSAYNEQFF.

CDR3 in DNA: TGTGCCAGCAGCTTGGAAAGGGGTTTAGGCTACACCTTC. It translates to CASSLERGLGYTF. V gene TRBV11-2 combines with J gene TRBJ1-2; TRBD1 is a possible D gene (5 bases). CDR1 and CDR2 from the germline V gene are SGHAT and FQNNGV. CDR3 length: 13 residues. V gave up 3 bases and J gave up 8 bases, with 13 bases separating them.

V and J are TRBV6-1 and TRBJ2-7; no clear D. CDR3 length: 15 amino acids. CDR1 MNHNS and CDR2 SASEGT come from the germline V gene. V lost 5 bases, J lost 5 bases, and 19 bases lay in between. In DNA form, the CDR3 reads TGTGCCAGCAGTCAAACAGCCGGGCACGCCAACGAGCAGTACTTC. Its translation: CASSQTAGHANEQYF.

The chain recombines TRBV5-1 with TRBJ2-7; 7 bases are a match to TRBD2. Looked up from germline, CDR1 is SGHRS and CDR2 is YFSETQ. This CDR3 is built from 18 residues. V dropped 0 bases and J dropped 0; count of bases not matched to a gene: 12. The CDR3 sequence is CASSLATRSGGSSYEQYF. CDR3 nucleotide sequence: TGCGCCAGCAGCTTGGCTACGAGGTCGGGGGGAAGCTCCTACGAGCAGTACTTC.

This chain connects TRBV11-3 to TRBJ2-2; D perhaps matches TRBD2 (5 bases). The CDR3 length is 16 residues. Germline lookup yields CDR1 SGHNT and CDR2 YENEEA. Trimming stripped 5 bases from V and 2 bases from J, with 15 bases between. The DNA for the CDR3 is TGTGCCAGCAGCCTATTTTTACGGGGAAACACCGGGGAGCTGTTTTTT. Its protein is CASSLFLRGNTGELFF. The whole variable domain, filled in from reference TRBV11-3 and TRBJ2-2, reads EAGVVQSPRYKIIEKKQPVAFWCNPISGHNTLYWYLQNLGQGPELLIRYENEEAVDDSQLPKDRFSAERLKGVDSTLKIQPAELGDSAVYLCASSLFLRGNTGELFFGEGSRLTVL.

This clonotype turned up a few times. CDR3 nucleotides: TGTGCCTGGAGTGAAGGGTACGTTAATTCACCCCTCCACTTT. Protein product: CAWSEGYVNSPLHF. The V and J genes are TRBV30 and TRBJ1-6, with D hard to call. This CDR3 spans 14 amino acids. V lost 1 base and J 6 bases, leaving 10 bases between the germline ends. Germline V gives CDR1 GTSNPN, CDR2 SVGIG (reference sequence).

This rearrangement joins TRBV20-1 to TRBJ2-6; D unclear. CDR1 is DFQATT, CDR2 SNEGSKA, per germline (reference sequence). The CDR3 contains 15 residues. V gave up 6 bases and J gave up 2 bases, with 14 bases separating them. CDR3 DNA: TGCAGTGCCCTAACCGAGGCCCCTGGGGCCAACGTCCTGACTTTC. This sequence encodes CSALTEAPGANVLTF.